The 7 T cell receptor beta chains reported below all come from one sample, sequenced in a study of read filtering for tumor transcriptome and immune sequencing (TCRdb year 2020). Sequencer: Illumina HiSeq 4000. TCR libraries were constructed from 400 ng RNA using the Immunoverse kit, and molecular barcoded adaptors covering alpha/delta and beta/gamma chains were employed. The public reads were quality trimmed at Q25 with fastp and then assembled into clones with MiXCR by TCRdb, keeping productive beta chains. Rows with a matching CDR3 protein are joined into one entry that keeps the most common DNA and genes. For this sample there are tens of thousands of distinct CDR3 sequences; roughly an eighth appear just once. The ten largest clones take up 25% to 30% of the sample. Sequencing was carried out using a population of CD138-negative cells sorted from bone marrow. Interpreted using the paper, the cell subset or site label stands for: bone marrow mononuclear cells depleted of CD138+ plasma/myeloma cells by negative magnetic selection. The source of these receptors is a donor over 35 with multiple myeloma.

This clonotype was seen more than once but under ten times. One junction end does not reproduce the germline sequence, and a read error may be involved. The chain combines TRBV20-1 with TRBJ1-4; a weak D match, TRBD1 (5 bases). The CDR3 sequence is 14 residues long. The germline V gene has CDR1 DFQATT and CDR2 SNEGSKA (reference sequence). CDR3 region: CSANPLGENEKRFF. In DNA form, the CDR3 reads TGCAGTGCTAATCCGTTAGGGGAGAATGAAAAACGGTTTTTT.

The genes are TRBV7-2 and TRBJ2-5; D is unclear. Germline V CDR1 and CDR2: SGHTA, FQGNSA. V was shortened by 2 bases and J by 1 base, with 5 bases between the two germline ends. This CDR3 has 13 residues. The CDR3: CASSLRVQETQYF. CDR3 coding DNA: TGTGCCAGCAGCTTACGTGTCCAAGAGACCCAGTACTTC.

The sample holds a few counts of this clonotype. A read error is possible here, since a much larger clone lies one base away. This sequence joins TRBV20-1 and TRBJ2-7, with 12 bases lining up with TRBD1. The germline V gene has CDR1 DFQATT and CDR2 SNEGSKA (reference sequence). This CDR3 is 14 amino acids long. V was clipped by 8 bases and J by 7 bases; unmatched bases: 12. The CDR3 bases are TGCAGTACTATCTCCGGGACAGGGGGCGGGGAGCAGTACTTC. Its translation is CSTISGTGGGEQYF.

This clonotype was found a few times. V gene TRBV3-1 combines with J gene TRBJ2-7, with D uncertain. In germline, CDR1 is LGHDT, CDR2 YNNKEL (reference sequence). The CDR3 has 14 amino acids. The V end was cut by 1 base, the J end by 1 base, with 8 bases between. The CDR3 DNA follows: TGTGCCAGCAGCCAAGTAAGCGCATCCTACGAGCAGTACTTC. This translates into CASSQVSASYEQYF.

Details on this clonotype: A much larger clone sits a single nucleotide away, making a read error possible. The CDR3 sequence is CASSLASPSGGYEQYF. The CDR3 coding sequence is TGCGCCAGCAGCTTGGCCTCGCCCTCTGGAGGCTACGAGCAGTACTTC. The genes are TRBV5-1 and TRBJ2-7; maybe TRBD2 (5 bases). The V gene lost 0 bases and the J gene lost 3 bases, with 16 bases spanning the gap. CDR1 and CDR2 (germline): SGHRS, YFSETQ. The CDR3 extends over 16 amino acids. Full variable domain (outside the CDR3, taken from reference TRBV5-1 and TRBJ2-7): KAGVTQTPRYLIKTRGQQVTLSCSPISGHRSVSWYQQTPGQGLQFLFEYFSETQRNKGNFPGRFSGRQFSNSRSEMNVSTLELGDSALYLCASSLASPSGGYEQYFGPGTRLTVT.

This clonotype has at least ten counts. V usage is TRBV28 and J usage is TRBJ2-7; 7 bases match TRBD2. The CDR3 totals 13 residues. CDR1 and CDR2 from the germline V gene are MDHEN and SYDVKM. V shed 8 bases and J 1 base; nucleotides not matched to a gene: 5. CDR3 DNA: TGTGCCAGCTTGAGCGGGAAATCCTACGAGCAGTACTTC. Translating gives CASLSGKSYEQYF.

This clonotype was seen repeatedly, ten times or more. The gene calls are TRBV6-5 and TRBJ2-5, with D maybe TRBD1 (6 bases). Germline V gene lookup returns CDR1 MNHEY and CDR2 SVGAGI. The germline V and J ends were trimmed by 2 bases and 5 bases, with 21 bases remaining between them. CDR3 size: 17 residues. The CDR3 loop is CASSYNPIPRGGETQYF. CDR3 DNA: TGTGCCAGCAGTTACAACCCCATCCCCAGGGGCGGGGAGACCCAGTACTTC.